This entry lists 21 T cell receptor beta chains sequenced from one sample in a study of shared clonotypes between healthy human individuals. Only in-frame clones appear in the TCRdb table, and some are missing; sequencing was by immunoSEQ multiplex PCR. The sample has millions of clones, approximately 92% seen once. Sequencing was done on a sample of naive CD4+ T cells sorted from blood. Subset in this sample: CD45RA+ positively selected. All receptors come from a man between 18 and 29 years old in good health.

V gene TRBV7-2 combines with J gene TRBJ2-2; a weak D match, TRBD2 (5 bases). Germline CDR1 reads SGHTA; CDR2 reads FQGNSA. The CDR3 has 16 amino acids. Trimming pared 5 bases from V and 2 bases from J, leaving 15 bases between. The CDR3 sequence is CASSPFQAANTGELFF. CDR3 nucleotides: TGTGCCAGCAGCCCTTTCCAAGCGGCTAACACCGGGGAGCTGTTTTTT.

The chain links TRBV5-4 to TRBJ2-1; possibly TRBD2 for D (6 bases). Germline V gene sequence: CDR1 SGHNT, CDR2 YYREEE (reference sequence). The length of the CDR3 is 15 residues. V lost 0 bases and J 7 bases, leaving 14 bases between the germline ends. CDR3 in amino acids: CASSLVDPAGNEQFF. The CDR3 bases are TGTGCCAGCAGCTTGGTCGACCCGGCGGGGAATGAGCAGTTCTTC.

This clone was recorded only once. CDR3 nucleotides: TGTGCCAGCTCACCACGGCCACAGGGTAGTGAAGCTTTCTTT. Protein product: CASSPRPQGSEAFF. The chain recombines TRBV18 with TRBJ1-1, with D tentatively TRBD1 (6 bases). Germline assignment: CDR1 KGHSH and CDR2 LQKENI. Deletions cut 1 base from V and 7 bases from J, with 13 bases between. CDR3 size: 14 residues.

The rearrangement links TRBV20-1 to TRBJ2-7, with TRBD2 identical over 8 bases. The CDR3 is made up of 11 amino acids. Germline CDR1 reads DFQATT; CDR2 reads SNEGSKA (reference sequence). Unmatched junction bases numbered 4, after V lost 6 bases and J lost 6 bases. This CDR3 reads CSAPGGSEQYF. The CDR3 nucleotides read TGCAGTGCCCCGGGGGGGAGCGAGCAGTACTTC.

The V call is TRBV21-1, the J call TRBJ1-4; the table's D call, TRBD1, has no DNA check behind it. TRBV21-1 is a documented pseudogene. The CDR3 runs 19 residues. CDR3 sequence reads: CASSSGTGRAQGEYEKLFF. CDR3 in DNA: TGTGCCAGCAGCAGTGGGACAGGGAGGGCCCAAGGGGAATACGAAAAACTGTTTTTT.

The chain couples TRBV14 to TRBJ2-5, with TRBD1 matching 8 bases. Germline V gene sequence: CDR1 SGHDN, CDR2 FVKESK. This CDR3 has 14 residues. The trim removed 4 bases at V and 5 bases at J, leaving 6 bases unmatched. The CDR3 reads CASSPQGARETQYF. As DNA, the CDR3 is TGTGCCAGCAGCCCGCAGGGGGCGCGGGAGACCCAGTACTTC.

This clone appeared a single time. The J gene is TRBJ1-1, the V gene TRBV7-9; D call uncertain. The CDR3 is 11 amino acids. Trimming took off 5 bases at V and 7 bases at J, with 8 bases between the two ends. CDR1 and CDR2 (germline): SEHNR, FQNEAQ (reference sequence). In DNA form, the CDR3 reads TGTGCCAGCAGCCATGGAGGTGAAGCTTTCTTT. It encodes CASSHGGEAFF.

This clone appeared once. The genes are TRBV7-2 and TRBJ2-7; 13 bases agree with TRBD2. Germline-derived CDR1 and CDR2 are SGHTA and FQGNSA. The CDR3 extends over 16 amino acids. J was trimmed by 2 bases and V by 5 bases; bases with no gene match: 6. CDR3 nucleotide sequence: TGTGCCAGCAGCCTATCTACTAGCGGGGGGGCCTACGAGCAGTACTTC. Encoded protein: CASSLSTSGGAYEQYF.

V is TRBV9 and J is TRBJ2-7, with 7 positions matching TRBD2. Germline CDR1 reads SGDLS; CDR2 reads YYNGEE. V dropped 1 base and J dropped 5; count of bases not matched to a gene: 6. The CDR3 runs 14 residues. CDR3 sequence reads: CASSVRSGGHEQYF. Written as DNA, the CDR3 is TGTGCCAGCAGCGTAAGGTCGGGGGGTCACGAGCAGTACTTC. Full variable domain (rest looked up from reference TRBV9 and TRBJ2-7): DSGVTQTPKHLITATGQRVTLRCSPRSGDLSVYWYQQSLDQGLQFLIQYYNGEERAKGNILERFSAQQFPDLHSELNLSSLELGDSALYFCASSVRSGGHEQYFGPGTRLTVT.

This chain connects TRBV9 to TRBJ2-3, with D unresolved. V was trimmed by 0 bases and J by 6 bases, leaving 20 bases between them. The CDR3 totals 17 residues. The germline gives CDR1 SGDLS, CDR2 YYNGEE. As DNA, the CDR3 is TGTGCCAGCAGCGTAGTACTGGTTCCGGGCCCCGCGGATACGCAGTATTTT. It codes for CASSVVLVPGPADTQYF. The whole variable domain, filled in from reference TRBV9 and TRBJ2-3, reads DSGVTQTPKHLITATGQRVTLRCSPRSGDLSVYWYQQSLDQGLQFLIQYYNGEERAKGNILERFSAQQFPDLHSELNLSSLELGDSALYFCASSVVLVPGPADTQYFGPGTRLTVL.

The CDR3 sequence is CASSFWAGTTSGNEQFF. CDR3 nucleotide sequence: TGCGCCAGCAGCTTCTGGGCAGGGACTACGTCGGGGAATGAGCAGTTCTTC. This chain joins TRBV5-1 and TRBJ2-1; 7 bases line up with TRBD2. The germline CDR1 and CDR2 sequences are SGHRS and YFSETQ. Germline trimming cut 2 bases from V and 7 bases from J; bases unmatched to any gene: 15. There are 17 residues in the CDR3.

In nucleotides, the CDR3 is TGCGCCAGCAGCAGTACAGGGAGAACTGAAGCTTTCTTT. It yields the protein CASSSTGRTEAFF. The rearrangement uses TRBV5-1 and TRBJ1-1; perhaps TRBD1 as D (6 bases). The CDR3 has 13 residues. Germline CDR1 is SGHRS and CDR2 is YFSETQ. Trimming shortened V by 4 bases and J by 5 bases, and 12 bases separated the two germline ends.

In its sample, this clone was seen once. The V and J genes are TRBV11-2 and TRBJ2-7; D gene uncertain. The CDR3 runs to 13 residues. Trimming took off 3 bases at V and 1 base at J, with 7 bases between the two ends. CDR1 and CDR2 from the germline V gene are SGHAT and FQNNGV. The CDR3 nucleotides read TGTGCCAGCAGCTTTACGGTTTCCTACGAGCAGTACTTC. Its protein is CASSFTVSYEQYF.

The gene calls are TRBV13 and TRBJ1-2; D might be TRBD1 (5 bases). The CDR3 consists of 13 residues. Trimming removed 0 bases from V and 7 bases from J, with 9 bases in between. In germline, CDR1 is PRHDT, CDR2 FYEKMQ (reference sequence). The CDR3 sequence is CASSLGRGGGYTF. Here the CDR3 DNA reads TGTGCCAGCAGCTTAGGGAGGGGAGGTGGCTACACCTTC.

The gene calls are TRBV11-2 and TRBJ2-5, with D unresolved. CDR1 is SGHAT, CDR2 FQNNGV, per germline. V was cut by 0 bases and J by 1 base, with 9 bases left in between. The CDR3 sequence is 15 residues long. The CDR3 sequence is CASSLEDGFQETQYF. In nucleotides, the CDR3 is TGTGCCAGCAGCTTAGAAGACGGCTTCCAAGAGACCCAGTACTTC.

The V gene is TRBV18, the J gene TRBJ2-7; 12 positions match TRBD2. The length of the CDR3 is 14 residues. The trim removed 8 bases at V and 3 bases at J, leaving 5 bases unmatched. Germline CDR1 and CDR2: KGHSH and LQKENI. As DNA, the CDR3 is TGTGCCAGCAAGACTAGCGGGAGTAGCTACGAGCAGTACTTC. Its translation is CASKTSGSSYEQYF.

The CDR3 sequence: CASSQSAERWFRENIQYF. The CDR3, as DNA: TGCGCCAGCAGCCAATCCGCTGAGAGATGGTTCCGGGAAAACATTCAGTACTTC. The genes are TRBV4-1 and TRBJ2-4; D call uncertain. CDR1 and CDR2 from the germline V gene are MGHRA and YSYEKL. Trimming took off 2 bases at V and 5 bases at J, with 22 bases between the two ends. The CDR3 covers 18 residues.

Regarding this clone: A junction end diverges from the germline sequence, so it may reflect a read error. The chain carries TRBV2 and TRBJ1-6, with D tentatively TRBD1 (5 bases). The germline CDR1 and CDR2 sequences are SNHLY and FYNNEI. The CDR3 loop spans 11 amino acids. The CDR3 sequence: CASRRASVDNF. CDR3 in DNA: TGTGCCAGCAGACGGGCCTCGGTGGACAACTTT.

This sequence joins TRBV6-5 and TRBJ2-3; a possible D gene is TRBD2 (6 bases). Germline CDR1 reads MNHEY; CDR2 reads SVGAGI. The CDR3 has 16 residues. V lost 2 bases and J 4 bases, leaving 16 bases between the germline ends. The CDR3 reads CASSYGRSSSADTQYF. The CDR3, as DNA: TGTGCCAGCAGTTACGGGAGGTCTAGCTCCGCAGATACGCAGTATTTT.

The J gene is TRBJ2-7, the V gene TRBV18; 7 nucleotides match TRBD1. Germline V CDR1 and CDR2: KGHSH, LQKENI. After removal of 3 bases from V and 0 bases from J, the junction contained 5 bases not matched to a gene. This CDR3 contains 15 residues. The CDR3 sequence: CASSPRTGRSYEQYF. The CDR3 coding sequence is TGTGCCAGCTCACCCCGGACAGGACGCTCCTACGAGCAGTACTTC.

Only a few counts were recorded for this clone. CDR3 bases: TGTGCCTGGAGCAACTCCGACAGGGTTAGCAATCAGCCCCAGCATTTT. Translated, it gives CAWSNSDRVSNQPQHF. The chain carries TRBV30 and TRBJ1-5, with 7 bases aligning to TRBD1. The V gene end was trimmed by 3 bases and the J gene end by 0 bases; junction bases not matched to a gene: 8. CDR3 size: 16 residues. The germline gives CDR1 GTSNPN, CDR2 SVGIG (reference sequence).